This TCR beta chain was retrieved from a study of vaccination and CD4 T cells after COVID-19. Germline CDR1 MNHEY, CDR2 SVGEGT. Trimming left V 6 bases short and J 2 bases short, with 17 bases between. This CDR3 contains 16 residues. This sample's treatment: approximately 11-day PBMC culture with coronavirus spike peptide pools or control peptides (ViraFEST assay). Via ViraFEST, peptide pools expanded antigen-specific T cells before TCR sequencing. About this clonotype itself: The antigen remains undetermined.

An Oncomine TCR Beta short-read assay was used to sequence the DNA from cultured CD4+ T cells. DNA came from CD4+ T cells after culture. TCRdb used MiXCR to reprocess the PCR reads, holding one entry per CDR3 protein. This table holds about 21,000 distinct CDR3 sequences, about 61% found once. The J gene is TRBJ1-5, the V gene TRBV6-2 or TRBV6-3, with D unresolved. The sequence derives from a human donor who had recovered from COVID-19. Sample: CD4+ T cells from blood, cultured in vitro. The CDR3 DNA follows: TGTGCCAGCAGACCCTACGGTTTAGTGGGCAATCAGCCCCAGCATTTT. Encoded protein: CASRPYGLVGNQPQHF.